The entry that follows covers one T cell receptor beta chain sequence. Its antigen is unidentified. This specimen comes from a study of identical twins' blood T cells. General study findings and limits: Top TCRbeta clonotypes were shared more with twin than unrelated donors. Twin repertoire similarity may partly reflect shared environment.

TCRdb re-called the 5' RACE reads with MiXCR, one entry per CDR3 protein. The data contain 300,000 to 450,000 distinct CDR3 sequences, about 28% of them singletons. Donors were six healthy women in three monozygous twin pairs. This CDR3 has 16 residues. With 3 bases removed from V and 0 bases from J, the gap between germline ends came to 12 bases. Sequencing was performed on PBMCs. The clonotype comes from a woman aged 18 to 55 in good health. This sequence joins TRBV12-3 or TRBV12-4 and TRBJ2-4; tentatively, D is TRBD2 (6 bases). CDR3 sequence (DNA): TGTGCCAGCAGTTTGGAGGGATTCCTAGCCAAAAACATTCAGTACTTC. Translated, it gives CASSLEGFLAKNIQYF.